Shown below are 24 T cell receptor beta chains from a single sample sequenced in a study of chemoradiotherapy in HPV16-positive cancers. The protocol was immunoSEQ multiplex PCR, while the TCRdb copy is restricted to in-frame clones and leaves out a portion. In the table there are 50,000 to 55,000 clones, more than 75% of which are singletons. Source: blood, taken from a patient who underwent chemoradiotherapy. The receptor set was obtained from a human donor with HPV-associated anogenital cancer.

The V call is TRBV7-2, the J call TRBJ2-1, with a weak D call TRBD2 (5 bases). This CDR3 contains 16 residues. Trimming removed 5 bases from V and 3 bases from J, with 17 bases in between. Per the germline V gene, CDR1 is SGHTA and CDR2 is FQGNSA. CDR3 sequence: CASSPFVRVSYNEQFF. In nucleotides, the CDR3 is TGTGCCAGCAGCCCTTTTGTGAGGGTCAGCTACAATGAGCAGTTCTTC.

The V and J genes are TRBV19 and TRBJ1-2; D gene ambiguous. Germline V gene data show CDR1 as LNHDA and CDR2 as SQIVND (reference sequence). The CDR3 runs to 12 residues. The germline V and J ends were trimmed by 5 bases and 9 bases, with 13 bases remaining between them. The CDR3 sequence: CASSLFGRSYTF. CDR3 bases: TGTGCCAGTAGTTTGTTTGGTCGTAGCTACACCTTC. Combining the CDR3 with reference TRBV19 and TRBJ1-2 gives the whole variable domain DGGITQSPKYLFRKEGQNVTLSCEQNLNHDAMYWYRQDPGQGLRLIYYSQIVNDFQKGDIAEGYSVSREKKESFPLTVTSAQKNPTAFYLCASSLFGRSYTFGSGTRLTVV.

The J gene is TRBJ1-1, the V gene TRBV30; D is perhaps TRBD1 (5 bases). The CDR3 spans 13 residues. Germline CDR1 and CDR2: GTSNPN and SVGIG (reference sequence). Trimming removed 8 bases from V and 3 bases from J, with 16 bases in between. As DNA, the CDR3 is TGTGCCAGTAGCACCCAGGGTGACACTGAAGCTTTCTTT. As protein: CASSTQGDTEAFF.

The chain joins TRBV19 to TRBJ2-2; TRBD2 agrees at 8 bases. The CDR3 totals 13 residues. Germline trimming cut 8 bases from V and 3 bases from J; bases unmatched to any gene: 2. The germline CDR1 and CDR2 sequences are LNHDA and SQIVND (reference sequence). The CDR3 DNA is TGTGCCAGTGCGGGGGGTTACACCGGGGAGCTGTTTTTT. This translates into CASAGGYTGELFF.

The chain couples TRBV5-6 to TRBJ1-1; D gene unclear. Germline V CDR1 and CDR2: SGHDT, YYEEEE. The germline V and J ends were trimmed by 4 bases and 3 bases, with 10 bases remaining between them. The CDR3 runs 13 residues. The CDR3 here is CASSQPGDTEAFF. The CDR3 DNA reads TGTGCCAGCAGCCAACCTGGGGACACTGAAGCTTTCTTT.

This chain connects TRBV7-8 to TRBJ2-1; tentatively, D is TRBD2 (5 bases). CDR1 is SGHVS and CDR2 is FQNEAQ in the germline V gene. The V end was cut by 1 base, the J end by 7 bases, with 14 bases between. The CDR3 has 15 amino acids. In DNA form, the CDR3 reads TGTGCCAGCAGCTTAGGGGTGGGAGTGGTTAATGAGCAGTTCTTC. Its protein is CASSLGVGVVNEQFF.

The gene calls are TRBV19 and TRBJ2-5, with D possibly matching TRBD2 (6 bases). V was trimmed by 5 bases and J by 4 bases, leaving 8 bases between them. CDR1 and CDR2 from the germline V gene are LNHDA and SQIVND (reference sequence). The CDR3 runs to 12 residues. DNA of the CDR3: TGTGCCAGTAGTGCCGGGGGAGAGACCCAGTACTTC. It translates to CASSAGGETQYF. Drawing the rest from reference TRBV19 and TRBJ2-5, the complete variable domain is DGGITQSPKYLFRKEGQNVTLSCEQNLNHDAMYWYRQDPGQGLRLIYYSQIVNDFQKGDIAEGYSVSREKKESFPLTVTSAQKNPTAFYLCASSAGGETQYFGPGTRLLVL.

The chain employs TRBV19 and TRBJ1-4; D might be TRBD1 (6 bases). Germline lookup yields CDR1 LNHDA and CDR2 SQIVND (reference sequence). Trimming took 6 bases from V and 0 from J, leaving 11 bases between them. The CDR3 is made up of 15 amino acids. The CDR3 loop is CASRGRGSTNEKLFF. Written as DNA, the CDR3 is TGTGCCAGTAGGGGCAGGGGTTCAACTAATGAAAAACTGTTTTTT.

The genes are TRBV5-1 and TRBJ1-2; 7 bases map to TRBD1. Trimming took 4 bases from V and 8 from J; bases not matched to a gene: 11. Per germline, CDR1 SGHRS and CDR2 YFSETQ. The CDR3 runs 14 residues. The chain's CDR3 is CASSPAGTVGGYTF. For the CDR3, the DNA is TGCGCCAGCAGCCCAGCCGGGACAGTGGGGGGCTACACCTTC.

V gene TRBV11-1 combines with J gene TRBJ1-2; a possible D gene is TRBD1 (5 bases). V lost 5 bases and J lost 4, with 11 bases in between. The CDR3 consists of 13 residues. Germline assignment: CDR1 SGHAT and CDR2 FQDESV (reference sequence). As DNA, the CDR3 is TGTGCCAGCAGCCCTACAGGAGTCTATGGCTACACCTTC. Its translation is CASSPTGVYGYTF.

This clone was seen just once. CDR3 loop: CASSLYGQGNSYGYTF. DNA for the CDR3: TGTGCCAGCAGCTTGTATGGACAGGGGAACAGCTATGGCTACACCTTC. V is TRBV7-2 and J is TRBJ1-2; TRBD1 matches at 9 bases. From germline, CDR1 is SGHTA and CDR2 FQGNSA. The CDR3 extends over 16 amino acids. The ends lost 3 bases at V and 4 bases at J; junction bases unmatched: 9.

J is TRBJ2-7 and V is TRBV6-5; 10 nucleotides match TRBD2. V shed 6 bases, J shed 2 bases, and the junction held 7 bases outside the gene matches. The CDR3 length is 15 residues. CDR1 is MNHEY and CDR2 is SVGAGI in the germline V gene. This CDR3 reads CASSQGLAGAYEQYF. The CDR3 DNA sequence: TGTGCCAGCAGCCAAGGGCTAGCGGGAGCCTACGAGCAGTACTTC.

This rearrangement joins TRBV7-2 to TRBJ1-5, with D unresolved. Trimming cost V 4 bases and J 4 bases, with 8 bases left between them. Germline values: CDR1 SGHTA, CDR2 FQGNSA. This CDR3 region has 13 residues. The chain's CDR3 is CASSWVSNQPQHF. The CDR3 DNA reads as TGTGCCAGCAGCTGGGTATCGAATCAGCCCCAGCATTTT.

This clone appeared a single time. The chain recombines TRBV12-5 with TRBJ2-2; D may correspond to TRBD1 or TRBD2 (5 bases each). Germline-derived CDR1 and CDR2 are LGHNT and FRNRAP. The CDR3 is made up of 15 amino acids. V was trimmed by 6 bases and J by 6 bases, leaving 17 bases between them. The DNA for the CDR3 is TGTGCTAGTGGGCCCCGGGACCCCTTCTCCGGGGAGCTGTTTTTT. The encoded protein is CASGPRDPFSGELFF.

The rearrangement joins TRBV21-1 to TRBJ2-1; the D segment call TRBD1 is taken from the table without a DNA check. TRBV21-1 is a recognized pseudogene. This CDR3 contains 17 residues. The CDR3 DNA reads as TGTGCCAGCAGCACTAAAGGGACAGGAGTTTTTTACAATGAGCAGTTCTTC. Its translation: CASSTKGTGVFYNEQFF.

The V and J genes are TRBV5-1 and TRBJ2-1; perhaps TRBD2 as D (5 bases). V dropped 4 bases and J dropped 3 bases, with 8 bases sitting between them. Germline V lookup: CDR1 SGHRS, CDR2 YFSETQ. The CDR3 covers 13 residues. CDR3 residues: CASSARDYNEQFF. The CDR3 DNA reads TGCGCCAGCAGCGCCCGGGACTACAATGAGCAGTTCTTC.

The chain employs TRBV30 and TRBJ2-3, with 8 bases identical to TRBD1. The V and J ends lost 6 bases and 2 bases, in that order; junction bases with no gene match: 7. CDR1 GTSNPN and CDR2 SVGIG come from the germline V gene (reference sequence). This CDR3 contains 14 residues. CDR3: CACLRQGHTDTQYF. The DNA of the CDR3 is TGTGCCTGCTTGAGACAGGGGCACACAGATACGCAGTATTTT.

The CDR3 sequence: CASKHLGEGYNEQFF. The CDR3 bases are TGTGCCAGCAAGCACCTAGGGGAGGGCTACAATGAGCAGTTCTTC. The chain carries TRBV27 and TRBJ2-1, with TRBD2 identical over 7 bases. Germline CDR1 and CDR2: MNHEY and SMNVEV (reference sequence). V lost 7 bases and J lost 3; bases outside the gene matches: 9. This CDR3 contains 15 residues.

CDR3 nucleotide sequence: TGTGCCAGTAGTATAGGGAGGGATAGCAATCAGCCCCAGCATTTT. Its translation: CASSIGRDSNQPQHF. The genes are TRBV19 and TRBJ1-5; D is unclear. Germline V gene sequence: CDR1 LNHDA, CDR2 SQIVND (reference sequence). This CDR3 is built from 15 residues. The V and J ends lost 1 base and 0 bases respectively, with 7 bases between them.

This sequence joins TRBV5-1 and TRBJ2-3, with D hard to call. Germline V CDR1 and CDR2: SGHRS, YFSETQ. V gave up 0 bases and J gave up 9 bases, with 11 bases separating them. This CDR3 has 13 residues. CDR3 sequence reads: CASSLAGARTQYF. CDR3 nucleotides: TGCGCCAGCAGCTTGGCGGGTGCTAGGACGCAGTATTTT.

CDR3 nucleotides: TGTGCCAGCAGCCCGACGGGGTGGGAGCAGTACTTC. Its protein product is CASSPTGWEQYF. V and J are TRBV6-5 and TRBJ2-7, with a tentative D call TRBD2 (5 bases). The V gene's germline CDR1 is MNHEY and CDR2 SVGAGI. The length of the CDR3 is 12 residues. V gave up 6 bases and J gave up 7 bases, with 13 bases separating them.

The V gene is TRBV15, the J gene TRBJ2-4, with TRBD2 matching over 10 bases. CDR3 length: 20 residues. V lost 0 bases, J lost 1 base, and 12 bases stayed unmatched. CDR1 is LNHNV and CDR2 is YYDKDF in the germline V gene (reference sequence). CDR3 DNA sequence: TGTGCCACCAGCAGAGATGCTCGCGTAGCGGGGGGAGGGGCCAAAAACATTCAGTACTTC. As protein: CATSRDARVAGGGAKNIQYF.

This chain uses TRBV19 with TRBJ2-3; D unclear. Per the germline V gene, CDR1 is LNHDA and CDR2 is SQIVND (reference sequence). Trimming took off 5 bases at V and 6 bases at J, with 12 bases between the two ends. The CDR3 length is 13 residues. CDR3 region: CASSGPLRDTQYF. CDR3 coding DNA: TGTGCCAGTAGTGGACCACTACGGGATACGCAGTATTTT.

CDR3 loop: CASSEGGSSYNEQFF. The CDR3 nucleotides are TGTGCCAGCAGTGAAGGGGGGAGCTCCTACAATGAGCAGTTCTTC. The chain is built from TRBV25-1 and TRBJ2-1; maybe TRBD2 (6 bases). Germline values: CDR1 MGHDK, CDR2 SYGVNS. V lost 2 bases and J lost 0, with 8 bases in between. This CDR3 has 15 residues.